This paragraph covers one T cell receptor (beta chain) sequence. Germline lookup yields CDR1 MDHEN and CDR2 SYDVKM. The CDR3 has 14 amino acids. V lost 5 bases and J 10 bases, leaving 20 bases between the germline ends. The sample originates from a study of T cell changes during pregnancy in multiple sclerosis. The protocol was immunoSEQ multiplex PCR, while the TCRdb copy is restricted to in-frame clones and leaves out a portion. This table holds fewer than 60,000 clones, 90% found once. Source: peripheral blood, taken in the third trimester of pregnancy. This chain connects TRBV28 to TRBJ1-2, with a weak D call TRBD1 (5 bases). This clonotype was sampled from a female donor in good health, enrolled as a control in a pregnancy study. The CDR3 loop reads CASSPSDTPALYTF. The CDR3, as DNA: TGTGCCAGCAGTCCATCGGACACGCCAGCCCTCTACACCTTC.